This T cell receptor beta chain was profiled in a study of T cell responses to AZD1222 COVID-19 vaccine. Study at large: Analyses pooled second doses at about 4 or about 12 weeks. Study conclusions and caveats: The study found vaccine-associated CD4 TCRs spanning spike, dominant at 160-218 and 743-854. It was only after the peak T cell response that any repertoires were sampled.

With V trimmed by 0 bases and J by 7 bases, 5 bases remained unmatched. The CDR3 extends over 15 amino acids. Germline assignment: CDR1 LNHNV and CDR2 YYDKDF (reference sequence). The assay was immunoSEQ multiplex PCR, and TCRdb's table has in-frame clones only and misses some. The repertoire holds 95,000 to 150,000 clones, with approximately 92% as singletons. This clone was recorded only once. The target antigen is unknown. The chain has TRBV15 and TRBJ2-2, with 7 nucleotides matching TRBD2. This sample comprised peripheral blood, obtained on day 0 of AZD1222 vaccination. This clonotype was sampled from an adult in good health. The CDR3, as DNA: TGTGCCACCAGCAGAGATCAAGCGGGGATCGGGGAGCTGTTTTTT. It specifies CATSRDQAGIGELFF.